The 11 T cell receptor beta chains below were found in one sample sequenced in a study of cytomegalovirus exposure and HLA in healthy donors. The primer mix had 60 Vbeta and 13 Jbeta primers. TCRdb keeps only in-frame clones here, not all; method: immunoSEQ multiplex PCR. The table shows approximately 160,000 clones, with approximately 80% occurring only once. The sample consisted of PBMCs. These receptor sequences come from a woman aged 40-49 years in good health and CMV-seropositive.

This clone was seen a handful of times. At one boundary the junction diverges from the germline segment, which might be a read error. The CDR3 loop is CSSSLGTAPENTEAFF. CDR3 sequence (DNA): TGTTCCAGCAGCTTAGGAACCGCCCCAGAGAACACTGAAGCTTTCTTT. The chain carries TRBV7-9 and TRBJ1-1; D remains ambiguous. The CDR3 consists of 16 residues. CDR1 SEHNR and CDR2 FQNEAQ come from the germline V gene (reference sequence).

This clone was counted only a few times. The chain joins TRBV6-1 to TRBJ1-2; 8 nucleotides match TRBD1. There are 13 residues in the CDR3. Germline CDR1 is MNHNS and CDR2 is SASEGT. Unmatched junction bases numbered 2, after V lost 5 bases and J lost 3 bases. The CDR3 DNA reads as TGTGCCAGCAGTCTGGGACAGGACTATGGCTACACCTTC. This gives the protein CASSLGQDYGYTF.

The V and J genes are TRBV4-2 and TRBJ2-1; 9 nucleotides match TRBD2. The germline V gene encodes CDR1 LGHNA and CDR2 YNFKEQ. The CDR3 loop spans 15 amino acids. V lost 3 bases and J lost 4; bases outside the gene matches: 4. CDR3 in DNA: TGTGCCAGCAGCCAGACTAGCGGAGCATACAATGAGCAGTTCTTC. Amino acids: CASSQTSGAYNEQFF.

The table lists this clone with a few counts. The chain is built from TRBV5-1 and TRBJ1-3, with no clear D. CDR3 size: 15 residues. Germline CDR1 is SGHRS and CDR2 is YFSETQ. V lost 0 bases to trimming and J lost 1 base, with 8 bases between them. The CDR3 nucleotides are TGCGCCAGCAGCTTGGCCGCGGATTCTGGAAACACCATATATTTT. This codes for CASSLAADSGNTIYF.

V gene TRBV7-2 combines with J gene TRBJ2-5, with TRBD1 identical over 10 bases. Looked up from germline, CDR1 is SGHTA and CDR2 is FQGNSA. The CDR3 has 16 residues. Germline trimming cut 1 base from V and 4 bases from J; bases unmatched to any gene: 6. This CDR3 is CASSLEGTGERETQYF. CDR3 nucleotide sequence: TGTGCCAGCAGCTTAGAGGGGACAGGGGAAAGAGAGACCCAGTACTTC.

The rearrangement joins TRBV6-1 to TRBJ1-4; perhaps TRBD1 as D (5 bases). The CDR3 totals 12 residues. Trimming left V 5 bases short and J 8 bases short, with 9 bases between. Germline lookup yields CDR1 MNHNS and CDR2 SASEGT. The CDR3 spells CASSFSGEKLFF. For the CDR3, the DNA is TGTGCCAGCAGTTTCTCAGGGGAAAAACTGTTTTTT.

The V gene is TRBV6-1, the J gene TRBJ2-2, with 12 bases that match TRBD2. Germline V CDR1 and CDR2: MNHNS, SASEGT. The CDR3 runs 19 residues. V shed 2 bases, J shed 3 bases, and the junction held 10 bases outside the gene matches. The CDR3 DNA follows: TGTGCCAGCAGTGAATTGAGTCTAGCGGGGGGGCCTCACACCGGGGAGCTGTTTTTT. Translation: CASSELSLAGGPHTGELFF.

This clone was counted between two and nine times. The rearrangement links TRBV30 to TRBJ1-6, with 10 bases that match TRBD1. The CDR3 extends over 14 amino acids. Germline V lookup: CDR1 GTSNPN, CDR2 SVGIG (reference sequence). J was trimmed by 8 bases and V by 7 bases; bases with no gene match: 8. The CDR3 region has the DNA TGTGCCTTGACTGCCGGGACAGGGGATTCACCCCTCCACTTT. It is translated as CALTAGTGDSPLHF.

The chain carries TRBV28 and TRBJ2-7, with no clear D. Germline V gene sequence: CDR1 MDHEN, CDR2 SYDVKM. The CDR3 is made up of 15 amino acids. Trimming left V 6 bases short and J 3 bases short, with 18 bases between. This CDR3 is CASSSPPSSGYEQYF. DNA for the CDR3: TGTGCCAGCAGCTCTCCACCAAGTTCGGGCTACGAGCAGTACTTC.

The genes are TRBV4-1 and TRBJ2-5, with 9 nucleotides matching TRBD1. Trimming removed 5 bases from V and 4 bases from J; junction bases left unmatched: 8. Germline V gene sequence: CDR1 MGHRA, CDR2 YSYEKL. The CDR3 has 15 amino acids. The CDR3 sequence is CASSSPGQGGETQYF. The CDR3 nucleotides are TGCGCCAGCAGCTCCCCGGGACAGGGTGGAGAGACCCAGTACTTC.

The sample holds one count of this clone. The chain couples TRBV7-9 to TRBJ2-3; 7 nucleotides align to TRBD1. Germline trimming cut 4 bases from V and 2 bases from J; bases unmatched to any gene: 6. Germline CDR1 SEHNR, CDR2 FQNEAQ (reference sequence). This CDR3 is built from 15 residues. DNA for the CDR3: TGTGCCAGCAGCTCGACCGGGACAGTCACAGATACGCAGTATTTT. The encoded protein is CASSSTGTVTDTQYF.